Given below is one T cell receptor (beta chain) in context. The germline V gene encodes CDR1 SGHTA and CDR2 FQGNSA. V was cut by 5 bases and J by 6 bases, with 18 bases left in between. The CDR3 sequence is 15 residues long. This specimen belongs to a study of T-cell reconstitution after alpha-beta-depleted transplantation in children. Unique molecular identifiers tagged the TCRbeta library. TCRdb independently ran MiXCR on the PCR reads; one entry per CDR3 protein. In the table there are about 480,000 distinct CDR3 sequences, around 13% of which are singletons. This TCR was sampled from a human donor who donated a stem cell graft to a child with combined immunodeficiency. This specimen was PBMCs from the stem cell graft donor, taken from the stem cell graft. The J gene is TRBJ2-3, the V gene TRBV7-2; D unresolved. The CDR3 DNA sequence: TGTGCCAGCAGCCTAGTGTCCGGGTCTGGGGATACGCAGTATTTT. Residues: CASSLVSGSGDTQYF.